The rows below give T cell receptor beta chains drawn from one sample of a study of post-analysis software for immune sequencing data. TCRdb passed the PCR reads through MiXCR, listing each CDR3 protein once. The sample carries over 700,000 distinct CDR3 sequences, roughly 29% recorded once. The sample taken for sequencing was blood. The receptors stem from a girl aged 5 to 17 with multiple sclerosis. The CDR3 runs from the conserved cysteine through the conserved F or W. Fields, in order: clone size, D gene, V gene, J gene, CDR3 DNA, CDR3 protein. A D gene is named only where the DNA matches it firmly. The size field is filled for only some rows; it gives once, few, many or a size class.

-,TRBD2,TRBV11-2,TRBJ2-1,TGTGCCAGCAGCCCGGGGACTAGCGGGAGGGTCGATGAGCAGTTCTTC,CASSPGTSGRVDEQFF
-,TRBD2,TRBV20-1,TRBJ2-7,TGCAGTGCTACGGGACTAGCGATCCACGAGCAGTACTTC,CSATGLAIHEQYF
-,TRBD2,TRBV20-1,TRBJ2-1,TGCAGTGCTATTACTAGCGGGAGGGGCGATGAGCAGTTCTTC,CSAITSGRGDEQFF
many,TRBD2,TRBV20-1,TRBJ2-5,TGCAGTGCTCGCCCGGGGGGCCAAGAGACCCAGTACTTC,CSARPGGQETQYF
few,-,TRBV4-3,TRBJ2-7,TGCGCCAGCAGCCAAGAGCAGGGAACCTACGAGCAGTACTTC,CASSQEQGTYEQYF
many,TRBD1,TRBV10-3,TRBJ1-6,TGTGCCACCTCGCCGGGACAGTTGGACTCACCCCTCCACTTT,CATSPGQLDSPLHF
many,TRBD1,TRBV7-2,TRBJ2-1,TGTGCCAGCAGCAGAACCGGGACAGGTTACAATGAGCAGTTCTTC,CASSRTGTGYNEQFF
-,-,TRBV27,TRBJ2-5,TGTACCACCCAGTCGGCGGGACTGCGTAACGTCCAAGAGACCCAGTACTTC,CTTQSAGLRNVQETQYF
-,-,TRBV2,TRBJ2-1,TGTGCCAGCCATGAGCGCTCACGGCCCCACAATGAGCAGTTCTTC,CASHERSRPHNEQFF
-,-,TRBV27,TRBJ1-6,TGTGCCAGCAGCAGGGTGAAAGCGGAGGTCTCCTATAATTCACCCCTCCACTTT,CASSRVKAEVSYNSPLHF
few,TRBD2,TRBV5-5,TRBJ2-5,TGTGCCAGCAGCTATACTCCGGGACTAGAAGTTTGGGGTGAGCAGTACTTC,CASSYTPGLEVWGEQYF
once,-,TRBV6-5,TRBJ1-1,TGTGCCAGCAGGCGGGACGGACGAAACACTAAAGCTTTCTTT,CASRRDGRNTKAFF
once,-,TRBV5-1,TRBJ2-1,TGCGCCAGCAGAGTCCAAGGACGGCACAATGAGCAGTTCTTC,CASRVQGRHNEQFF
-,-,TRBV21-1,TRBJ2-5,TGTGCCAGCAGCAAGACAGGGGAAGAGACCCAGTACTTC,CASSKTGEETQYF
-,TRBD1,TRBV7-2,TRBJ2-7,TGTGCCAACAGCTTTAACAGGGGTTACGAGCAGTACTTC,CANSFNRGYEQYF
-,-,TRBV7-2,TRBJ2-3,TGTGCCAGCAGCCTCCAGCCTTCGACTAGTACAGATACGCAGTTTTTT,CASSLQPSTSTDTQFF
many,TRBD2,TRBV20-1,TRBJ2-7,TGCAGTGCTAGAGGGACTAGCGGGATCTACGAGCAGTACTTC,CSARGTSGIYEQYF
few,-,TRBV7-9,TRBJ2-3,TGTGCCAGCAGCGGGCGGGACTCGCCTGACACAGATACGCAGTATTTT,CASSGRDSPDTDTQYF
few,TRBD1,TRBV6-1,TRBJ2-1,TGTGCCAGCAGACCCCCCGGGACAGGGAAGGTCAATGAGCAGTTCTTC,CASRPPGTGKVNEQFF
-,-,TRBV6-2/TRBV6-3,TRBJ2-7,TGTGCCAGCACCCTTACTTGGACAACCTCCTACGAGCAGTACTTC,CASTLTWTTSYEQYF
-,TRBD2,TRBV7-8,TRBJ2-3,TGTGCCAGCAGGAGGCGGGAGGGAGCAGATACGCAGTATTTT,CASRRREGADTQYF
few,TRBD1,TRBV5-1,TRBJ2-7,TGCGCCAGCACCCTGACAGGGGAATCCTACGAGCAGTACTTC,CASTLTGESYEQYF
few,-,TRBV11-2,TRBJ1-1,TGTGCCAGCAGCGCCCGGACGGACACTGAAGCTTTCTTT,CASSARTDTEAFF
few,-,TRBV6-5,TRBJ2-1,TGTGCCAGCAGGCGACTTTTACCCTACAATGAGCAGTTCTTC,CASRRLLPYNEQFF
-,-,TRBV6-5,TRBJ2-6,TGTGCCAGCAAGGCTGGGGCCAACGTCCTGACTTTC,CASKAGANVLTF
-,-,TRBV3-1,TRBJ1-2,TGTGCCAGCAGCCAGGAGGACCACTACACCTTC,CASSQEDHYTF
-,-,TRBV7-8,TRBJ1-5,TGTGCCAGCAGCCCGTGGGAGGGCGGACAGCCCCAGCATTTT,CASSPWEGGQPQHF
few,-,TRBV6-5,TRBJ2-2,TGTGCCAGCTTCAGGTCGGGGATCGCCGGGGAGCTGTTTTTT,CASFRSGIAGELFF
many,-,TRBV7-8,TRBJ2-5,TGTGCCAGCAGCCGAGAGACCCAGTACTTC,CASSRETQYF
few,TRBD1,TRBV25-1,TRBJ2-1,TGTGCCAGCAGTGAAGGTCGGGCAGGGGGATCATACAATGAGCAGTTCTTC,CASSEGRAGGSYNEQFF
few,-,TRBV20-1,TRBJ2-7,TGCAGTGCTAGAGCCGCCGGGGTCGAGCAGTACTTC,CSARAAGVEQYF
-,TRBD2,TRBV27,TRBJ2-1,TGTACCAGCAGTTTTGTCGGGAGGGCCGGAAATGAGCAGTTCTTC,CTSSFVGRAGNEQFF
-,-,TRBV7-9,TRBJ2-1,TGTGCCAGCAGAGACCCGGGACCAAACTACAATGAGCAGTTCTTC,CASRDPGPNYNEQFF
-,-,TRBV19,TRBJ1-5,TGTGCCAGTAGTATGGGAAAGAGATACAATCAGCCCCAGCATTTT,CASSMGKRYNQPQHF
few,-,TRBV5-1,TRBJ1-1,TGCGCCAGCAGCTCCAACGTTTCAGGGCGCAAGAACACTGAAGCTTTCTTT,CASSSNVSGRKNTEAFF
few,TRBD2,TRBV7-9,TRBJ2-5,TGTGCCAGCAGCTTAGCGTTGGGACTAGCGGGAGGGCACGAGGAGCAGTACTTC,CASSLALGLAGGHEEQYF
many,TRBD2,TRBV25-1,TRBJ2-4,TGTGCCAGCAGTCCGGGCGGGAGTGTTCAGTACTTC,CASSPGGSVQYF
-,-,TRBV5-1,TRBJ1-2,TGCGCCAGCAGCGGCTCAGGGAGGGGGAGCTATGGCTACACCTTC,CASSGSGRGSYGYTF
-,-,TRBV7-2,TRBJ1-1,TGTGCCAGCAGCTTGCGGTCAGCAATCATGAACACTGAAGCTTTCTTT,CASSLRSAIMNTEAFF
-,TRBD2,TRBV11-2,TRBJ2-3,TGTGCCAGCAGCCTTACTAGCGGGGTCGGGGATACGCAGTATTTT,CASSLTSGVGDTQYF
-,-,TRBV27,TRBJ2-1,TGTGCCATCCTCTCCGCGTGGCAAGAGACCCAGTTCTTC,CAILSAWQETQFF
-,-,TRBV15,TRBJ2-3,TGTGCCACCAGCGACAACGGAGGGCACGCAGATACGCAGTATTTT,CATSDNGGHADTQYF
-,-,TRBV6-6,TRBJ2-3,TGTGCCAGCAGTTACTTGGGCACAGATACGCAGTATTTT,CASSYLGTDTQYF
once,-,TRBV7-9,TRBJ2-7,TGTGCCAGCAGCTTAGGGACAGAGGAGTACTTC,CASSLGTEEYF
few,-,TRBV9,TRBJ2-3,TGTGCCAGCAGTCTACTCCAGTTCCCCACAGATACGCAGTATTTT,CASSLLQFPTDTQYF
many,-,TRBV29-1,TRBJ2-1,TGCAGCGTTGACAGTATACGGGCGGGTGAGCAGTTCTTC,CSVDSIRAGEQFF
-,-,TRBV7-2,TRBJ1-4,TGTGCTAGCAGCTTAGCAGGTTCGGGTGAAAAACTGTTTTTT,CASSLAGSGEKLFF
few,-,TRBV6-2/TRBV6-3,TRBJ1-1,TGTGCCAGCAGTTACACTTCGGTGAACACTGAAGCTTTCTTT,CASSYTSVNTEAFF